Described below is a single T cell receptor (beta chain) sequence and its context. From germline, CDR1 is KGHSH and CDR2 LQKENI. The CDR3 extends over 13 amino acids. Deletions cut 1 base from V and 0 bases from J, with 3 bases between. This entry is derived from a study of blood T cell repertoires in COVID-19. Background on the study: Samples representing acute and convalescent COVID-19 were sourced from the United States, Italy and Spain. In each case, the material was cDNA or gDNA derived from T cells, B-cell-depleted T cells, or PBMCs.

Original analysis: Reference gene primer amplification gave estimated nucleated cell counts. Using immunoSEQ multiplex PCR, the repertoire was profiled, and TCRdb retains in-frame clones only, with some absent. The D gene and trimming were derived from the DNA, and the V and J assignments and clone size from that table. The sample consists of 140,000 to 150,000 clones, around 85% of them appearing once. The TCR comes from a woman in her thirties or forties with active or convalescent COVID-19. Input material: peripheral blood. The chain joins TRBV18 to TRBJ1-1; no clear D gene. CDR3 protein: CASSPQLNTEAFF. In DNA, the CDR3 is TGTGCCAGCTCACCACAGCTGAACACTGAAGCTTTCTTT.